Following are 17 T cell receptor beta chains from one sample sequenced in a study of long-term antiretroviral therapy in people with HIV. Sequencing relied on immunoSEQ assay v3.0, run at survey level. Repertoires were generated with immunoSEQ multiplex PCR, while TCRdb's copy carries only in-frame clones and drops some. The sample includes 11,000 to 15,000 clones, approximately 85% of them seen just once. The sequenced sample was unsorted PBMCs, obtained 6.2 years after starting antiretroviral therapy. These TCRs come from a man aged 40-49 years with HIV.

The chain joins TRBV6-6 to TRBJ2-7; the match to TRBD2 covers 8 bases. Unmatched junction bases numbered 4, after V lost 6 bases and J lost 3 bases. From germline, CDR1 is MNHNY and CDR2 SVGAGI (reference sequence). This CDR3 region has 13 residues. This chain's CDR3 is CASRVAGGYEQYF. The CDR3 coding sequence is TGTGCCAGCAGAGTGGCGGGAGGCTACGAGCAGTACTTC.

This clone was recorded only once. The gene calls are TRBV4-3 and TRBJ2-7, with TRBD1 identical over 7 bases. The CDR3 covers 17 residues. V dropped 0 bases and J dropped 3; count of bases not matched to a gene: 11. CDR1 and CDR2 from the germline V gene are LGHNA and YSLEER. The CDR3 nucleotides are TGCGCCAGCAGCCAAGATTTGAGTTGGGCAGGGGGCTACGAGCAGTACTTC. Amino acids: CASSQDLSWAGGYEQYF.

This chain joins TRBV7-9 and TRBJ2-7; D is undetermined. Germline assignment: CDR1 SEHNR and CDR2 FQNEAQ (reference sequence). The ends were cut back, 2 bases at V and 2 bases at J, with 4 bases in the middle. There are 12 residues in the CDR3. As DNA, the CDR3 is TGTGCCAGCAGCTTAAGCACCTACGAGCAGTACTTC. Translated: CASSLSTYEQYF.

This clone was seen only once. The chain recombines TRBV7-3 with TRBJ2-7; TRBD2 is a possible D gene (5 bases). This CDR3 comprises 14 residues. V was cut by 5 bases and J by 6 bases, with 17 bases left in between. Germline V gives CDR1 SGHTA, CDR2 FQGTGA. The CDR3, as DNA: TGTGCCAGCAGCCGTGGTCCGGGGAGCGGCGAGCAGTACTTC. Protein product: CASSRGPGSGEQYF.

The CDR3 coding sequence is TGTGCCAGCAGCCACCGACACGAACCAGGGTATAGCAATCAGCCCCAGCATTTT. Protein sequence: CASSHRHEPGYSNQPQHF. The rearrangement links TRBV7-8 to TRBJ1-5; possibly TRBD1 for D (5 bases). The CDR3 length is 18 residues. Germline loops: CDR1 SGHVS, CDR2 FQNEAQ. Deletions cut 5 bases from V and 0 bases from J, with 20 bases between.

By frequency in the sample, this clone is medium-sized. The chain recombines TRBV5-5 with TRBJ1-1, with no clear D. V was clipped by 0 bases and J by 4 bases, with 7 bases between them. The CDR3 contains 13 residues. Per germline, CDR1 SGHKS and CDR2 YYEKEE (reference sequence). The CDR3 region has the DNA TGTGCCAGCAGCTTGGGGGTTTTCACTGAAGCTTTCTTT. Its translation is CASSLGVFTEAFF.

The J gene is TRBJ2-1, the V gene TRBV11-2; the D gene is possibly TRBD1 (5 bases). The V end was cut by 4 bases, the J end by 4 bases, with 14 bases between. The CDR3 sequence is 15 residues long. The germline gives CDR1 SGHAT, CDR2 FQNNGV. The CDR3 loop reads CASSSLGPGYNEQFF. For the CDR3, the DNA is TGTGCCAGCAGCTCTCTAGGACCAGGGTACAATGAGCAGTTCTTC. Full variable domain (outside the CDR3, taken from reference TRBV11-2 and TRBJ2-1): EAGVAQSPRYKIIEKRQSVAFWCNPISGHATLYWYQQILGQGPKLLIQFQNNGVVDDSQLPKDRFSAERLKGVDSTLKIQPAKLEDSAVYLCASSSLGPGYNEQFFGPGTRLTVL.

V and J are TRBV7-3 and TRBJ2-3; 13 positions match TRBD2. Germline values: CDR1 SGHTA, CDR2 FQGTGA. V shed 5 bases, J shed 4 bases, and the junction held 3 bases outside the gene matches. The CDR3 has 15 amino acids. Here the CDR3 DNA reads TGTGCCAGCAGCCAAACTAGCGGGAGGGCAGATACGCAGTATTTT. Residues: CASSQTSGRADTQYF.

V is TRBV29-1 and J is TRBJ1-1; D is possibly TRBD1 (6 bases). Germline CDR1 and CDR2: SQVTM and ANQGSEA. The CDR3 has 11 residues. V was pared by 4 bases and J by 4 bases, with 7 bases between. CDR3 DNA: TGCAGCGTTGCAGGGGCCACTGAAGCTTTCTTT. Translation: CSVAGATEAFF.

This clone showed up just once. The chain has TRBV27 and TRBJ2-7, with 11 bases lining up with TRBD2. The germline gives CDR1 MNHEY, CDR2 SMNVEV (reference sequence). The CDR3 extends over 17 amino acids. Trimming removed 4 bases from V and 4 bases from J; junction bases left unmatched: 12. The CDR3 region is CASSSLTSGNGEYEQYF. In DNA form, the CDR3 reads TGTGCCAGCAGTTCTCTGACTAGCGGGAACGGGGAATACGAGCAGTACTTC.

This clone was seen once. The chain joins TRBV27 to TRBJ2-3; TRBD2 aligns across 9 bases. The germline CDR1 and CDR2 sequences are MNHEY and SMNVEV (reference sequence). The CDR3 extends over 16 amino acids. The V and J ends lost 2 bases and 4 bases, in that order; junction bases with no gene match: 7. CDR3 sequence reads: CASSLMGGRGADTQYF. DNA of the CDR3: TGTGCCAGCAGTTTAATGGGCGGGAGGGGGGCAGATACGCAGTATTTT.

This chain links TRBV10-3 with TRBJ1-2; no reliable D call. Germline CDR1 reads ENHRY; CDR2 reads SYGVKD. Trimming stripped 6 bases from V and 2 bases from J, with 16 bases between. The CDR3 spans 15 residues. CDR3: CAIRTPLEKNYGYTF. In DNA form, the CDR3 reads TGTGCCATCAGGACCCCCTTGGAAAAAAACTATGGCTACACCTTC.

This chain uses TRBV4-1 with TRBJ2-5, with a tentative D call TRBD2 (5 bases). Per the germline V gene, CDR1 is MGHRA and CDR2 is YSYEKL. V lost 0 bases to trimming and J lost 7 bases, with 9 bases between them. This CDR3 has 13 residues. The CDR3 sequence: CASSQDKGGTQYF. The CDR3 DNA reads TGCGCCAGCAGCCAAGATAAAGGAGGGACCCAGTACTTC.

The chain is built from TRBV11-2 and TRBJ2-7; 10 nucleotides match TRBD1. Germline V gene lookup returns CDR1 SGHAT and CDR2 FQNNGV. Unmatched junction bases numbered 11, after V lost 5 bases and J lost 7 bases. The CDR3 contains 15 residues. CDR3 sequence: CASSRTGTGAREQYF. CDR3 coding DNA: TGTGCCAGCAGCCGGACCGGGACAGGGGCCAGAGAGCAGTACTTC. The entire variable domain, with the rest obtained from reference TRBV11-2 and TRBJ2-7, is as follows: EAGVAQSPRYKIIEKRQSVAFWCNPISGHATLYWYQQILGQGPKLLIQFQNNGVVDDSQLPKDRFSAERLKGVDSTLKIQPAKLEDSAVYLCASSRTGTGAREQYFGPGTRLTVT.

V usage is TRBV7-3 and J usage is TRBJ2-5; TRBD2 aligns across 10 bases. The CDR3 has 16 amino acids. Germline V gives CDR1 SGHTA, CDR2 FQGTGA. Unmatched junction bases numbered 10, after V lost 5 bases and J lost 4 bases. CDR3 coding DNA: TGTGCCAGCAGCCTCCAAGCGGGAGGGCCGGGAGAGACCCAGTACTTC. This gives the protein CASSLQAGGPGETQYF.

The chain links TRBV28 to TRBJ2-7, with TRBD2 matching over 7 bases. The CDR3 totals 14 residues. Germline CDR1 MDHEN, CDR2 SYDVKM. V shed 2 bases, J shed 5 bases, and the junction held 6 bases outside the gene matches. Here the CDR3 reads CASSLSGAPDEQYF. The DNA for the CDR3 is TGTGCCAGCAGTTTAAGCGGGGCGCCGGACGAGCAGTACTTC.

This chain joins TRBV7-2 and TRBJ2-3; 9 bases map to TRBD1. The V gene's germline CDR1 is SGHTA and CDR2 FQGNSA. This CDR3 comprises 15 residues. The V segment lost 3 bases and the J segment 4 bases; nucleotides outside the gene matches: 5. The CDR3 reads CASSFRDRVADTQYF. DNA of the CDR3: TGTGCCAGCAGCTTCCGGGACAGGGTCGCAGATACGCAGTATTTT.